The source of this T cell receptor (beta chain) is a study of blood T cells in healthy people across ages. It was with a sample-barcoded 5' primer and a J-beta primer mix that a second PCR of roughly 7 to 12 cycles was run. TCRdb analysed the 5' RACE reads with MiXCR anew, one entry per CDR3 protein. This sample has some 710,000 distinct CDR3 sequences; 46% occur once, and the top ten carry roughly 18%. This clonotype was counted between two and nine times. V dropped 4 bases and J dropped 0; count of bases not matched to a gene: 10. The CDR3 runs to 18 residues. The germline gives CDR1 SGHVS, CDR2 FQNEAQ. Isolated PBMCs totaled at least 6 million in each sample.

The receptor was isolated from an older man in good health. What was sequenced was blood. V is TRBV7-8 and J is TRBJ2-5; 11 bases map to TRBD2. CDR3 bases: TGTGCCAGCAGCTCCCATCCGGGACTAGCGGCCAACCAAGAGACCCAGTACTTC. It specifies CASSSHPGLAANQETQYF.